One T cell receptor (beta chain) is described in this entry. Its target is not known. Germline V gene data show CDR1 as SGHRS and CDR2 as YFSETQ. This CDR3 spans 16 amino acids. Trimming took 0 bases from V and 11 from J; bases not matched to a gene: 11. These data originate in a study of T cell responses to AZD1222 COVID-19 vaccine. Findings and caveats of the study: Baseline seropositivity characterized only six AZD1222 recipients.

Produced via immunoSEQ multiplex PCR; TCRdb's table is partial and in-frame only. The sample lists around 60,000 clones; about 87% were seen once. This receptor was obtained from an adult in good health. The chain carries TRBV5-1 and TRBJ1-1; 12 bases line up with TRBD1. Source: peripheral blood, taken on day 0 of AZD1222 vaccination. The CDR3, as DNA: TGCGCCAGCAGCTTGGGGCTCCGGGACAGGGGGCTTTGGGCTTTCTTT. It is translated as CASSLGLRDRGLWAFF.